This T cell receptor (beta chain) was observed in a study of T-cell reconstitution after alpha-beta-depleted transplantation in children. The CDR3 extends over 19 amino acids. The germline V gene has CDR1 SGHRS and CDR2 YFSETQ. V gave up 0 bases and J gave up 5 bases; unmatched junction bases: 16. Preparing the TCRbeta library involved the use of unique molecular identifiers. Via MiXCR, TCRdb re-called the PCR reads, giving one row per CDR3 protein. Here the sample spans 450,000 to 500,000 distinct CDR3 sequences, around 12% being singletons. The receptor was derived from a human donor who donated a stem cell graft to a child with combined immunodeficiency. The input for sequencing was PBMCs from the stem cell graft donor, taken from the stem cell graft. The J gene is TRBJ2-5, the V gene TRBV5-1; TRBD1 agrees at 10 bases. The CDR3 loop is CASSLAARDRGQGRETQYF. CDR3 nucleotide sequence: TGCGCCAGCAGCTTGGCCGCAAGGGACAGGGGACAGGGACGGGAGACCCAGTACTTC.